This T cell receptor beta chain was sequenced during a study of T cells in Graves' hyperthyroidism and ophthalmopathy. This clonotype has at least ten counts. TCR beta CDR3 regions were amplified from RNA. A first-round RT-PCR of the TCR CDR3 used the HTBI primer set. TCRdb fed the multiplex PCR reads into MiXCR, producing one record per CDR3 protein. This sample yields 300,000 to 400,000 distinct CDR3 sequences, of which around 14% are seen a single time; 9.2% belongs to the top ten. V gave up 6 bases and J gave up 12 bases; unmatched junction bases: 11. The germline V gene encodes CDR1 MNHNS and CDR2 SASEGT. The CDR3 totals 13 residues.

The material sequenced was blood. The receptor's source is a young woman with Graves' hyperthyroidism. This chain connects TRBV6-1 to TRBJ1-1, with TRBD1 matching over 9 bases. CDR3 protein: CASSFTGTGKSFF. CDR3 DNA: TGTGCCAGCAGCTTCACCGGGACAGGGAAATCTTTCTTT.